A single sample is the source of the 24 T cell receptor beta chains below, sequenced in a study of T cells in localized non-small cell lung cancer. Only in-frame clones appear in the TCRdb table, and some are missing; sequencing was by immunoSEQ multiplex PCR. The top ten clones hold 6.4% of a sample with approximately 40,000 clones, about 90% of them seen once. The sequences come from peripheral blood, collected before any cancer treatment. The receptors were gathered from a man between 40 and 69 years old with stage I lung adenocarcinoma.

The chain carries TRBV4-1 and TRBJ2-3; D remains ambiguous. Germline CDR1 and CDR2: MGHRA and YSYEKL. V was cut by 0 bases and J by 3 bases, with 13 bases left in between. The CDR3 has 16 residues. CDR3 sequence (DNA): TGCGCCAGCAGCCAAGATAGCCGGATTCCTACAGATACGCAGTATTTT. Its translation is CASSQDSRIPTDTQYF.

The genes are TRBV7-9 and TRBJ2-4, with TRBD2 as a possible D gene (6 bases). The CDR3 consists of 15 residues. In germline, CDR1 is SEHNR, CDR2 FQNEAQ (reference sequence). Trimming stripped 5 bases from V and 3 bases from J, with 14 bases between. The CDR3 DNA reads as TGTGCCAGCAGCGACAACCGGGACTTCAAAAACATTCAGTACTTC. As protein: CASSDNRDFKNIQYF.

The V call is TRBV7-3, the J call TRBJ2-5; 7 bases are shared with TRBD1. The CDR3 sequence is 12 residues long. In germline, CDR1 is SGHTA, CDR2 FQGTGA. After removal of 5 bases from V and 5 bases from J, the junction contained 2 bases not matched to a gene. CDR3 nucleotides: TGTGCCAGCAGCGAGGACAGGGAGACCCAGTACTTC. It translates to CASSEDRETQYF.

The chain has TRBV15 and TRBJ1-3, with D uncertain. Trimming removed 0 bases from V and 0 bases from J, with 12 bases in between. Germline CDR1 LNHNV, CDR2 YYDKDF (reference sequence). The CDR3 totals 17 residues. CDR3 bases: TGTGCCACCAGCAGAGATAAAGGGTTCATCTCTGGAAACACCATATATTTT. This codes for CATSRDKGFISGNTIYF. Using reference TRBV15 and TRBJ1-3 for the parts outside the CDR3, the full variable domain is DAMVIQNPRYQVTQFGKPVTLSCSQTLNHNVMYWYQQKSSQAPKLLFHYYDKDFNNEADTPDNFQSRRPNTSFCFLDIRSPGLGDTAMYLCATSRDKGFISGNTIYFGEGSWLTVV.

V gene TRBV29-1 combines with J gene TRBJ2-7; TRBD2 matches at 7 bases. In germline, CDR1 is SQVTM, CDR2 ANQGSEA. CDR3 length: 12 amino acids. Trimming took 4 bases from V and 3 from J; bases not matched to a gene: 3. The CDR3 DNA follows: TGCAGCGTTGGGCGGGACTACTACGAGCAGTACTTC. This codes for CSVGRDYYEQYF.

Only a few counts were recorded for this clone. This rearrangement joins TRBV5-5 to TRBJ1-5, with 9 bases identical to TRBD1. The CDR3 is made up of 16 amino acids. V shed 0 bases, J shed 6 bases, and the junction held 7 bases outside the gene matches. Germline CDR1 and CDR2: SGHKS and YYEKEE (reference sequence). CDR3 sequence: CASSLGTGVASQPQHF. The CDR3 coding sequence is TGTGCCAGCAGCTTGGGGACAGGGGTAGCCAGTCAGCCCCAGCATTTT.

J is TRBJ1-2 and V is TRBV10-3, with D possibly being TRBD1 (6 bases). V was cut by 2 bases and J by 6 bases, with 16 bases left in between. CDR1 is ENHRY and CDR2 is SYGVKD in the germline V gene. The CDR3 is 15 residues long. CDR3 amino acids: CAISEPIAGEHGYTF. As DNA, the CDR3 is TGTGCCATCAGTGAGCCTATTGCAGGGGAGCATGGCTACACCTTC.

This clone turned up a few times. The rearrangement links TRBV4-3 to TRBJ2-3, with a tentative D call TRBD1 (5 bases). The length of the CDR3 is 18 residues. Germline CDR1 and CDR2: LGHNA and YSLEER. Trimming took off 0 bases at V and 3 bases at J, with 19 bases between the two ends. The CDR3 DNA is TGCGCCAGCAGCCAAGATGGGGCTAAGCAGGGAAAGACAGATACGCAGTATTTT. Encoded protein: CASSQDGAKQGKTDTQYF.

This clone was seen a single time. The chain carries TRBV7-5 and TRBJ2-7; the table names TRBD1, a call not compared with the DNA. TRBV7-5 is recorded as a pseudogene. CDR3 length equals 18 residues. In DNA form, the CDR3 reads TGTGCCAGAAGCTTAGTGGAATTCAGGGAACCTAGGGATAGGGAGCAGTACTTC. This translates into CARSLVEFREPRDREQYF.

The chain carries TRBV5-6 and TRBJ2-7; TRBD1 matches 11 bases. The CDR3 totals 14 residues. V gave up 4 bases and J gave up 3 bases; unmatched junction bases: 3. Germline loops: CDR1 SGHDT, CDR2 YYEEEE. CDR3 in DNA: TGTGCCAGCAGCCCTGGGACAGGGGGCTACGAGCAGTACTTC. It is translated as CASSPGTGGYEQYF.

The chain carries TRBV5-6 and TRBJ2-2; TRBD2 is a possible D gene (5 bases). Germline CDR1 SGHDT, CDR2 YYEEEE. The CDR3 has 14 residues. Trimming removed 4 bases at V and 1 base at J, with 8 bases between. CDR3 loop: CASSRTRNTGELFF. CDR3 bases: TGTGCCAGCAGCAGAACTAGGAACACCGGGGAGCTGTTTTTT. Full variable domain (remainder filled in from reference TRBV5-6 and TRBJ2-2): DAGVTQSPTHLIKTRGQQVTLRCSPKSGHDTVSWYQQALGQGPQFIFQYYEEEERQRGNFPDRFSGHQFPNYSSELNVNALLLGDSALYLCASSRTRNTGELFFGEGSRLTVL.

This sequence joins TRBV7-2 and TRBJ1-1; possibly TRBD1 for D (6 bases). Germline CDR1 and CDR2: SGHTA and FQGNSA. Trimming removed 4 bases at V and 4 bases at J, with 13 bases between. The CDR3 sequence is 14 residues long. The DNA of the CDR3 is TGTGCCAGCAGCTCGGTGGGGGGGCTCACTGAAGCTTTCTTT. As protein: CASSSVGGLTEAFF.

V and J are TRBV4-1 and TRBJ2-4; D not certain. The CDR3 runs to 15 residues. Germline loops: CDR1 MGHRA, CDR2 YSYEKL. With 1 base removed from V and 1 base from J, the gap between germline ends came to 8 bases. CDR3 amino acids: CASSQAQNAKNIQYF. In nucleotides, the CDR3 is TGCGCCAGCAGCCAAGCTCAGAACGCCAAAAACATTCAGTACTTC.

This chain joins TRBV28 and TRBJ1-1, with D possibly being TRBD1 (6 bases). CDR1 and CDR2 from the germline V gene are MDHEN and SYDVKM. V lost 7 bases and J lost 1, with 10 bases in between. The CDR3 is 13 residues long. The CDR3 region is CASKPGQNTEAFF. CDR3 nucleotide sequence: TGTGCCAGCAAGCCGGGACAGAACACTGAAGCTTTCTTT. Together with reference TRBV28 and TRBJ1-1, the CDR3 gives the full variable domain: DVKVTQSSRYLVKRTGEKVFLECVQDMDHENMFWYRQDPGLGLRLIYFSYDVKMKEKGDIPEGYSVSREKKERFSLILESASTNQTSMYLCASKPGQNTEAFFGQGTRLTVV.

Only a few counts were recorded for this clone. DNA for the CDR3: TGTGCCAGCAGCTTAGTCGGGGGAGAGACTACCTACGAGCAGTACTTC. Its protein product is CASSLVGGETTYEQYF. The J gene is TRBJ2-7, the V gene TRBV7-9, with D possibly being TRBD2 (6 bases). This CDR3 spans 16 amino acids. Germline CDR1 SEHNR, CDR2 FQNEAQ (reference sequence). Trimming left V 1 base short and J 2 bases short, with 15 bases between.

V and J are TRBV9 and TRBJ2-7, with unresolved D. This CDR3 is built from 13 residues. Germline assignment: CDR1 SGDLS and CDR2 YYNGEE. Trimming stripped 0 bases from V and 6 bases from J, with 10 bases between. The chain's CDR3 is CASSVATWGEQYF. CDR3 coding DNA: TGTGCCAGCAGCGTAGCTACATGGGGCGAGCAGTACTTC.

V gene TRBV25-1 combines with J gene TRBJ2-5; no definite D call. Per the germline V gene, CDR1 is MGHDK and CDR2 is SYGVNS. The CDR3 runs 13 residues. Deletions cut 6 bases from V and 5 bases from J, with 13 bases between. This CDR3 is CASSRRSGETQYF. The DNA for the CDR3 is TGTGCCAGCAGCCGCCGGAGTGGGGAGACCCAGTACTTC.

The rearrangement uses TRBV6-6 and TRBJ2-1; 12 nucleotides align to TRBD2. This CDR3 has 16 residues. Germline V gene lookup returns CDR1 MNHNY and CDR2 SVGAGI (reference sequence). After removal of 6 bases from V and 4 bases from J, the junction contained 7 bases not matched to a gene. The CDR3 DNA reads TGTGCCAGCAGCTCGGGACTAGCGGGTATATACAATGAGCAGTTCTTC. Its translation: CASSSGLAGIYNEQFF.

This chain uses TRBV2 with TRBJ1-5; tentative D call: TRBD1 (6 bases). This CDR3 comprises 13 residues. Trimming took off 8 bases at V and 5 bases at J, with 13 bases between the two ends. The V gene's germline CDR1 is SNHLY and CDR2 FYNNEI. As DNA, the CDR3 is TGTGCCAGCGCCCGGGGGGCTTATCAGCCCCAGCATTTT. Translated: CASARGAYQPQHF.

The chain combines TRBV2 with TRBJ2-7; D is unresolved. Per germline, CDR1 SNHLY and CDR2 FYNNEI. V was pared by 3 bases and J by 3 bases, with 3 bases between. The CDR3 runs to 11 residues. The CDR3 coding sequence is TGTGCCAGCAGTGAGCGCTACGAGCAGTACTTC. Its translation is CASSERYEQYF.

The chain employs TRBV18 and TRBJ1-4; D may be TRBD1 (5 bases). Germline CDR1 is KGHSH and CDR2 is LQKENI. Trimming pared 6 bases from V and 2 bases from J, leaving 10 bases between. The CDR3 sequence is 14 residues long. The CDR3 is CASSIRDTNEKLFF. The CDR3 DNA sequence: TGTGCCAGCTCCATCCGGGACACTAATGAAAAACTGTTTTTT.

This rearrangement joins TRBV10-3 to TRBJ1-2; unclear D gene. Trimming cost V 4 bases and J 2 bases, with 20 bases left between them. The germline CDR1 and CDR2 sequences are ENHRY and SYGVKD. The CDR3 is made up of 17 amino acids. CDR3 in DNA: TGTGCCATCAGTGCGTGGAGCAGTGCCTTATCAAACTATGGCTACACCTTC. Its protein is CAISAWSSALSNYGYTF.

The chain couples TRBV11-3 to TRBJ2-1; 9 bases are shared with TRBD2. This CDR3 has 15 amino acids. Trimming removed 0 bases from V and 5 bases from J; junction bases left unmatched: 2. CDR1 and CDR2 from the germline V gene are SGHNT and YENEEA. The DNA for the CDR3 is TGTGCCAGCAGCTTAGACCCTAGCGGGAACAATGAGCAGTTCTTC. Translated, it gives CASSLDPSGNNEQFF.

The chain employs TRBV7-9 and TRBJ2-5, with 9 bases identical to TRBD2. Trimming removed 1 base from V and 5 bases from J; junction bases left unmatched: 5. The CDR3 is 15 amino acids. CDR1 SEHNR and CDR2 FQNEAQ come from the germline V gene (reference sequence). The CDR3 DNA follows: TGTGCCAGCAGCTTAGTGGCGGGAGGGCCGGAGACCCAGTACTTC. Its protein is CASSLVAGGPETQYF.